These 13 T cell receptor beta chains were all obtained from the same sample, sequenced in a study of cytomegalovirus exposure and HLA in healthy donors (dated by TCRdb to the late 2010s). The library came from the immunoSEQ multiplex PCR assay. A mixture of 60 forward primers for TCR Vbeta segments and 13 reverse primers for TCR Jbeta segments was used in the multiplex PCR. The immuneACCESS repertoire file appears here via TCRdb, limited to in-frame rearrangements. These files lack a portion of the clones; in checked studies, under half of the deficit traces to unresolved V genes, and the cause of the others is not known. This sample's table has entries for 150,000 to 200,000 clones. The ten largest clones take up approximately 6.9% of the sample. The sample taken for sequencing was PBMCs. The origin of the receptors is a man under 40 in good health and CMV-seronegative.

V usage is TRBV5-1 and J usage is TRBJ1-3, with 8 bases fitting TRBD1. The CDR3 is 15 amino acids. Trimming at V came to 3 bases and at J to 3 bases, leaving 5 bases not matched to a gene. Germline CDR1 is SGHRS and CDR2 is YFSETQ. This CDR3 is CASSSQQGVGNTIYF. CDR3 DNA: TGCGCCAGCAGCTCTCAACAGGGGGTTGGAAACACCATATATTTT.

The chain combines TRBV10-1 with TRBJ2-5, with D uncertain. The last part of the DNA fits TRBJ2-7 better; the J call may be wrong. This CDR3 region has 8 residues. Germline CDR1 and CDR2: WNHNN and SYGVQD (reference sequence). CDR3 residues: CANYEQYF. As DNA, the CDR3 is TGCGCCAATTACGAGCAGTACTTC.

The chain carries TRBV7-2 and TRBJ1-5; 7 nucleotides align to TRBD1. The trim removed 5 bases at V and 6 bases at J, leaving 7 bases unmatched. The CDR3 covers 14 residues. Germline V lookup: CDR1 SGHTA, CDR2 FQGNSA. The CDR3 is CASSNRAGGQPQHF. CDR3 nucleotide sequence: TGTGCCAGCAGCAACAGGGCAGGGGGTCAGCCCCAGCATTTT.

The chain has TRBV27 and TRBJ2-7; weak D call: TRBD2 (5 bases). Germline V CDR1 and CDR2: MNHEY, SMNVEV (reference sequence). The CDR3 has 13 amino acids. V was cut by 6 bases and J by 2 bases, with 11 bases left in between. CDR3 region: CASRDFITYEQYF. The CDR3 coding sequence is TGTGCCAGCAGGGACTTTATAACCTACGAGCAGTACTTC.

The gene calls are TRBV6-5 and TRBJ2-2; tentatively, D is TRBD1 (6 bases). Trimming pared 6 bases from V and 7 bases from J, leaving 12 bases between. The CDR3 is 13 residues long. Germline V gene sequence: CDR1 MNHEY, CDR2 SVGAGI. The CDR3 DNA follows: TGTGCCAGCAGCCAGGGGAACGGCGGGGAGCTGTTTTTT. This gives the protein CASSQGNGGELFF.

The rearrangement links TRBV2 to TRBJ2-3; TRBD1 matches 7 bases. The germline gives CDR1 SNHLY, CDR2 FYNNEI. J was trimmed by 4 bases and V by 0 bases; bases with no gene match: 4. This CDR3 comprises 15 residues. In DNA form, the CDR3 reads TGTGCCAGCAGTGAAGCTCGGACAGGTCCAGATACGCAGTATTTT. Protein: CASSEARTGPDTQYF.

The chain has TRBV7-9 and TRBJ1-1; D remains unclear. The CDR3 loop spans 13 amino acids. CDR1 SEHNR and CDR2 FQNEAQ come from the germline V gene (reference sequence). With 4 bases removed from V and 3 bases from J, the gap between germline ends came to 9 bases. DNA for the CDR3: TGTGCCAGCAGCTCGAGGTGGGACACTGAAGCTTTCTTT. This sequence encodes CASSSRWDTEAFF.

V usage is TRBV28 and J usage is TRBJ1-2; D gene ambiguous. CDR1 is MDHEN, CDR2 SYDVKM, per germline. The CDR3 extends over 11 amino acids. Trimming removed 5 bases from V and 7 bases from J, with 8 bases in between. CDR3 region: CASSQVPGYTF. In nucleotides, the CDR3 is TGTGCCAGCAGTCAGGTCCCTGGCTACACCTTC.

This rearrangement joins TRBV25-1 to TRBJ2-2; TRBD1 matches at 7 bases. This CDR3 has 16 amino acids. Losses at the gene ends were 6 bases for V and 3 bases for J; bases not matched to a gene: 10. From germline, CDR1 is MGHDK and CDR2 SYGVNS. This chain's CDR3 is CASSDLRQGDTGELFF. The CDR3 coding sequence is TGTGCCAGCAGCGACCTACGACAGGGAGACACCGGGGAGCTGTTTTTT.

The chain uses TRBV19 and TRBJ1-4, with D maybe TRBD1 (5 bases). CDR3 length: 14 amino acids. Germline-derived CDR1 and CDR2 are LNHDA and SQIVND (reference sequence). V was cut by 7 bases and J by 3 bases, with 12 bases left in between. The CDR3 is CASKAGWANEKLFF. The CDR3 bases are TGTGCCAGTAAGGCAGGGTGGGCTAATGAAAAACTGTTTTTT.

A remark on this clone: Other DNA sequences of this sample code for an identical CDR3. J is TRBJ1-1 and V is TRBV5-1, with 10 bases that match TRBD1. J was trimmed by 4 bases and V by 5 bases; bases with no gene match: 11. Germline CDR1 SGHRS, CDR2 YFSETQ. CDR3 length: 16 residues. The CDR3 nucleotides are TGCGCCAGCAGTCACGGGACAGGGGCGTCAGGCACTGAAGCTTTCTTT. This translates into CASSHGTGASGTEAFF.

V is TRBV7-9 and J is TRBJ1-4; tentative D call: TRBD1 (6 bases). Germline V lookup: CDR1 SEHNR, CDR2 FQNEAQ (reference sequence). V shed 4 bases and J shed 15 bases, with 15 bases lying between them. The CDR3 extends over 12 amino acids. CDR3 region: CASSSTGTTMFF. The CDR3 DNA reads TGTGCCAGCAGCTCAACCGGGACAACGATGTTTTTT.

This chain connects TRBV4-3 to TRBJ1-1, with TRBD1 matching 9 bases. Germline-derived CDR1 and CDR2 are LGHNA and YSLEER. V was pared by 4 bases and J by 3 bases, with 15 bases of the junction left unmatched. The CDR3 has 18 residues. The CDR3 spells CASSPRSETGGLYTEAFF. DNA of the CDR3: TGCGCCAGCAGCCCCCGCTCCGAGACAGGGGGATTATACACTGAAGCTTTCTTT.